The TCR beta chain under discussion was sequenced for a study of T cells in localized non-small cell lung cancer. There are 14 residues in the CDR3. V lost 5 bases, J lost 1 base, and 11 bases lay in between. Per germline, CDR1 LNHDA and CDR2 SQIVND (reference sequence). Assay: immunoSEQ multiplex PCR; the TCRdb copy retains only in-frame clones and omits some. The sample shows 10,000 to 15,000 clones, about 86% of them seen only once. The TCR sequence derives from a male donor at least 60 years old with stage III lung adenocarcinoma. J is TRBJ1-1 and V is TRBV19; maybe TRBD1 (6 bases). The sample was peripheral blood, taken before any cancer treatment. CDR3 in amino acids: CASSWGGANTEAFF. The DNA of the CDR3 is TGTGCCAGTAGTTGGGGGGGGGCGAACACTGAAGCTTTCTTT.